This T cell receptor beta chain derives from a study of Graves' ophthalmopathy and Graves' hyperthyroidism. Whole-study results and caveats: Classification of ophthalmopathy versus stable hyperthyroidism by a 13-signature model yielded around 90% sensitivity and 65% to 83% specificity.

This clonotype has a count of ten or more. Its target is not known. Out of about 11 ml of fresh peripheral blood, PBMCs were obtained. Transcripts of RNA were the source for amplifying TCR beta CDR3 regions. HTBI-primed RT-PCR formed the first round, and a multiplex PCR formed the second. TCRdb re-analysed the multiplex PCR reads in MiXCR, keeping a single row per CDR3 protein. The sample contains some 410,000 distinct CDR3 sequences, over 20% of which appear only once. The receptor was derived from a woman younger than 30 with stable Graves' hyperthyroidism. The material sequenced was peripheral blood.

DNA for the CDR3: TGTGCCAGCAGCTTGGCAACTAGCAGTTCCTACGAGCAGTACTTC. Its protein is CASSLATSSSYEQYF. The gene calls are TRBV11-2 and TRBJ2-7; TRBD2 might be the D (6 bases). CDR3 length equals 15 residues. Deletions cut 3 bases from V and 1 base from J, with 13 bases between. CDR1 is SGHAT, CDR2 FQNNGV, per germline.